This T cell receptor beta chain is from a study of spatial heterogeneity in lung cancer. With 0 bases removed from V and 2 bases from J, the gap between germline ends came to 12 bases. The germline V gene encodes CDR1 SEHNR and CDR2 FQNEAQ (reference sequence). The CDR3 runs to 16 residues. TCRdb processed the 5' RACE reads anew with MiXCR; each CDR3 protein has one entry. The sample consists of fewer than 25,000 distinct CDR3 sequences, about 3% of them appearing once. The time point was: sample taken at primary tumor resection. Unsorted whole RNA samples from tumor, nontumor lung or frozen PBMC were sequenced.

The gene calls are TRBV7-9 and TRBJ2-3; D gene uncertain. The TCR comes from a female donor with early-stage non-small cell lung cancer. The sequencing here drew on PBMCs, taken at surgery. The DNA for the CDR3 is TGTGCCAGCAGCTTAGCGCGCAGGCCTTACACAGATACGCAGTATTTT. Translating gives CASSLARRPYTDTQYF.